This passage covers 10 T cell receptor beta chains from one sample sequenced in a study of cytomegalovirus exposure and HLA in healthy donors. PCR amplification relied on 60 Vbeta primers (plus 13 Jbeta primers). The data were produced by immunoSEQ multiplex PCR, yet TCRdb's version contains in-frame clones alone and is incomplete. The repertoire consists of 70,000 to 90,000 clones, with under 80% occurring once and the leading ten covering roughly 4.9%. Material for sequencing was PBMCs. These receptors all come from a man in his sixties in good health and CMV-seropositive.

The chain links TRBV2 to TRBJ1-5, with D perhaps matching TRBD1 (5 bases). The CDR3 loop spans 14 amino acids. Germline CDR1 SNHLY, CDR2 FYNNEI. The V gene lost 4 bases and the J gene lost 5 bases, with 12 bases spanning the gap. The CDR3 DNA follows: TGTGCCAGCAGTGTATATGGAGGGGATCAGCCCCAGCATTTT. Amino acids: CASSVYGGDQPQHF.

The V and J genes are TRBV5-6 and TRBJ1-1, with unresolved D. Germline V CDR1 and CDR2: SGHDT, YYEEEE. The CDR3 totals 12 residues. V was pared by 4 bases and J by 5 bases, with 9 bases between. The chain's CDR3 is CASSRGRTEAFF. DNA for the CDR3: TGTGCCAGCAGCCGAGGGAGGACTGAAGCTTTCTTT.

V and J are TRBV27 and TRBJ2-3; 8 bases agree with TRBD2. This CDR3 has 16 residues. Trimming cost V 7 bases and J 4 bases; bases outside gene matches: 13. Germline lookup yields CDR1 MNHEY and CDR2 SMNVEV (reference sequence). This CDR3 is CASTAGAGRGADTQYF. In DNA, the CDR3 is TGTGCCAGCACAGCGGGGGCGGGCCGGGGGGCAGATACGCAGTATTTT.

The chain combines TRBV5-1 with TRBJ2-2; perhaps TRBD2 as D (5 bases). The V end lost 6 bases, the J end lost 4 bases, and 13 bases lay between the germline ends. The germline CDR1 and CDR2 sequences are SGHRS and YFSETQ. The CDR3 is 14 residues long. CDR3 in amino acids: CASTRGMGTGELFF. As DNA, the CDR3 is TGCGCCAGCACCCGGGGAATGGGCACCGGGGAGCTGTTTTTT.

This clone was seen a few times. The genes are TRBV11-2 and TRBJ2-3; D remains unclear. Trimming shortened V by 3 bases and J by 2 bases, and 12 bases separated the two germline ends. CDR1 and CDR2 (germline): SGHAT, FQNNGV. The CDR3 is 15 residues long. CDR3 nucleotide sequence: TGTGCCAGCAGCTTCCCCACCAAGCCCACAGATACGCAGTATTTT. Translating gives CASSFPTKPTDTQYF.

This clone was seen a single time. The J gene is TRBJ2-2, the V gene TRBV6-5; TRBD1 might be the D (5 bases). Trimming cost V 0 bases and J 6 bases, with 8 bases left between them. Per the germline V gene, CDR1 is MNHEY and CDR2 is SVGAGI. This CDR3 has 14 amino acids. The CDR3 loop reads CASSYSGPPGELFF. The DNA of the CDR3 is TGTGCCAGCAGTTACTCGGGGCCCCCCGGGGAGCTGTTTTTT.

The chain recombines TRBV9 with TRBJ1-1; D may be TRBD1 (5 bases). There are 16 residues in the CDR3. Germline CDR1 is SGDLS and CDR2 is YYNGEE. The V gene lost 3 bases and the J gene lost 1 base, with 16 bases spanning the gap. CDR3 region: CASSAGTFAGNTEAFF. CDR3 sequence (DNA): TGTGCCAGCAGCGCGGGGACTTTCGCGGGGAACACTGAAGCTTTCTTT.

The chain is built from TRBV9 and TRBJ2-1; possibly TRBD2 for D (6 bases). The CDR3 spans 15 residues. Trimming took 0 bases from V and 6 from J, leaving 13 bases between them. The V gene's germline CDR1 is SGDLS and CDR2 YYNGEE. The CDR3 protein is CASSVGRGETNEQFF. CDR3 DNA sequence: TGTGCCAGCAGCGTAGGGCGCGGGGAAACCAATGAGCAGTTCTTC. The variable domain in full, completed from reference TRBV9 and TRBJ2-1, reads DSGVTQTPKHLITATGQRVTLRCSPRSGDLSVYWYQQSLDQGLQFLIQYYNGEERAKGNILERFSAQQFPDLHSELNLSSLELGDSALYFCASSVGRGETNEQFFGPGTRLTVL.

The genes are TRBV5-1 and TRBJ2-3; 11 nucleotides agree with TRBD2. Germline-derived CDR1 and CDR2 are SGHRS and YFSETQ. With V trimmed by 3 bases and J by 2 bases, 5 bases remained unmatched. The CDR3 sequence is 16 residues long. The CDR3 sequence: CASSSLTSGVTDTQYF. The CDR3, as DNA: TGCGCCAGCAGCTCCCTGACTAGCGGGGTCACAGATACGCAGTATTTT. The full variable domain, in which reference TRBV5-1 and TRBJ2-3 provide the parts outside the CDR3, is KAGVTQTPRYLIKTRGQQVTLSCSPISGHRSVSWYQQTPGQGLQFLFEYFSETQRNKGNFPGRFSGRQFSNSRSEMNVSTLELGDSALYLCASSSLTSGVTDTQYFGPGTRLTVL.

The chain combines TRBV7-6 with TRBJ2-2; D is unresolved. V shed 6 bases and J shed 4 bases, with 9 bases lying between them. Germline V gene lookup returns CDR1 SGHVS and CDR2 FNYEAQ. This CDR3 region has 13 residues. CDR3: CASSLSGTGELFF. The CDR3, as DNA: TGTGCCAGCAGTCTGAGTGGCACCGGGGAGCTGTTTTTT.